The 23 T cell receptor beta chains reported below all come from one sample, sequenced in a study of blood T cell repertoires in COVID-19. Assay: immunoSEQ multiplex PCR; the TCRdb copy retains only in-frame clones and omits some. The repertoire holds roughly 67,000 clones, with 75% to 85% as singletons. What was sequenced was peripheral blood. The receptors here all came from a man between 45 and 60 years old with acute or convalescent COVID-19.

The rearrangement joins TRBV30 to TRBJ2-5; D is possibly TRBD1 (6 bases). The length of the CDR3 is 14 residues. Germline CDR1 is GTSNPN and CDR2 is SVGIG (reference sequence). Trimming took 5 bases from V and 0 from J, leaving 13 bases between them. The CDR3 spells CAWVPTGNQETQYF. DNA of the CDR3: TGTGCCTGGGTCCCGACAGGTAACCAAGAGACCCAGTACTTC.

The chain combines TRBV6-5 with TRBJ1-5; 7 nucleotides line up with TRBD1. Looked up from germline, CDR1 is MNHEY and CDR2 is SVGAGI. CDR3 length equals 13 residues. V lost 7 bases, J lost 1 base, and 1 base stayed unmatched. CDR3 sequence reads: CASKGASNQPQHF. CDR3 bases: TGTGCCAGCAAGGGGGCGAGCAATCAGCCCCAGCATTTT.

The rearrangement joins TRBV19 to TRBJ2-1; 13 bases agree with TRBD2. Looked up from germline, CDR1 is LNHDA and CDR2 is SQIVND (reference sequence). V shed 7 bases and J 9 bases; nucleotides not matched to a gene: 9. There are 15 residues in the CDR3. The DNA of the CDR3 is TGTGCCAGTAACACCGGGACTAGCGGGGTAGGTGAGCAGTTCTTC. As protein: CASNTGTSGVGEQFF.

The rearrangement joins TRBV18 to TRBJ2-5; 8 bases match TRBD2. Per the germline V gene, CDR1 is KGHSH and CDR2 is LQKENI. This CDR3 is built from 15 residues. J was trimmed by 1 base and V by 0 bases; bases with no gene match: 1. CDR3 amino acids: CASSPPSGVQETQYF. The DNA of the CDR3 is TGTGCCAGCTCACCACCTAGCGGGGTCCAAGAGACCCAGTACTTC.

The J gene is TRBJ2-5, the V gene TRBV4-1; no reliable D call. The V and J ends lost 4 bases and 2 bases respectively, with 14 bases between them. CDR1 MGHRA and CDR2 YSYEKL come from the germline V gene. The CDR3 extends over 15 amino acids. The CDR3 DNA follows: TGCGCCAGCAGCCTGGCGGTACGGAGACAAGAGACCCAGTACTTC. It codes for CASSLAVRRQETQYF.

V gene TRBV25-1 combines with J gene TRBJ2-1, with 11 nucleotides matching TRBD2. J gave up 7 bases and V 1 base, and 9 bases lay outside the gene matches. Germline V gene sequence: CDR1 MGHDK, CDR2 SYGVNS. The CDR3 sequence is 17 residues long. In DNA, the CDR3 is TGTGCCAGCAGTGAATCCCCTCGGACTAGCGGGTTAAATGAGCAGTTCTTC. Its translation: CASSESPRTSGLNEQFF.

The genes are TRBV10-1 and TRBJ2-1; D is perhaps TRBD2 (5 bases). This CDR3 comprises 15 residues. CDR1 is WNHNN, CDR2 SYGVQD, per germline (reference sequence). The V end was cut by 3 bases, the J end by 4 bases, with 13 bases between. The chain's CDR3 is CASSDQAVEYNEQFF. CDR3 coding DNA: TGCGCCAGCAGTGATCAAGCGGTCGAATACAATGAGCAGTTCTTC.

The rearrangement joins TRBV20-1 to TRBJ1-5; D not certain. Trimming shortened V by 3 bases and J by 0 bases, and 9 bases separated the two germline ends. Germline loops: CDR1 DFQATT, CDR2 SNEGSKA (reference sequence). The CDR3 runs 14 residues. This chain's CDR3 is CSASRRNSNQPQHF. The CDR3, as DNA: TGCAGTGCTAGTAGGAGAAATAGCAATCAGCCCCAGCATTTT.

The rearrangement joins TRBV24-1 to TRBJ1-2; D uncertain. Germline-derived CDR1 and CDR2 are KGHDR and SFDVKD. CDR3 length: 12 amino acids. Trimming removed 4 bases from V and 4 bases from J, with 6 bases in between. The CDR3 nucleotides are TGTGCCACCAGTGACCCCATCTATGGCTACACCTTC. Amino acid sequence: CATSDPIYGYTF.

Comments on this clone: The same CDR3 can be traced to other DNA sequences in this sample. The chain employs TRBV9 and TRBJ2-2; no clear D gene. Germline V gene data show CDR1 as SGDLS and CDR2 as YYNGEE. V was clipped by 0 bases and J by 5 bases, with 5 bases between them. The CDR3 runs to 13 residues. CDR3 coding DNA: TGTGCCAGCAGCGTAGGCGCGACCGGGGAGCTGTTTTTT. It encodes CASSVGATGELFF. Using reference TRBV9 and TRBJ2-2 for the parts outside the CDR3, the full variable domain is DSGVTQTPKHLITATGQRVTLRCSPRSGDLSVYWYQQSLDQGLQFLIQYYNGEERAKGNILERFSAQQFPDLHSELNLSSLELGDSALYFCASSVGATGELFFGEGSRLTVL.

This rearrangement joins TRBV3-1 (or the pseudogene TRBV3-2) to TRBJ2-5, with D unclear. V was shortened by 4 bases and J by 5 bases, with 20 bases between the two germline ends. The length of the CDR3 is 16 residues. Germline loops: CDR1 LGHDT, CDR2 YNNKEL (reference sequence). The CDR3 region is CASSLQRVLDGETQYF. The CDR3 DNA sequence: TGTGCCAGCAGCCTTCAACGGGTGCTCGACGGGGAGACCCAGTACTTC.

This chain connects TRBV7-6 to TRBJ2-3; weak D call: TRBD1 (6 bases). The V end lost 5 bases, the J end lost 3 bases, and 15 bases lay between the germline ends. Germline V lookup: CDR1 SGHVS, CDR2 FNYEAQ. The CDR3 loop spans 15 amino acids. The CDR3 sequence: CASSKYREGTDTQYF. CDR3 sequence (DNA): TGTGCCAGCAGCAAATACAGGGAAGGGACAGATACGCAGTATTTT.

In DNA, the CDR3 is TGTGCCAGCAGCGCCAGACTAGCGGGGGAAGAGACCCAGTACTTC. Translating gives CASSARLAGEETQYF. This chain links TRBV7-2 with TRBJ2-5; TRBD2 aligns across 12 bases. This CDR3 region has 15 residues. The V gene's germline CDR1 is SGHTA and CDR2 FQGNSA. V was pared by 5 bases and J by 3 bases, with 4 bases of the junction left unmatched.

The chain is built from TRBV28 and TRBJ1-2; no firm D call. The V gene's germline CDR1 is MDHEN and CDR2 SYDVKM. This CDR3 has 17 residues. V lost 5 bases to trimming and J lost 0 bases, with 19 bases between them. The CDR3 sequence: CASSTSTNDLPNYGYTF. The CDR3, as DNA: TGTGCCAGCAGTACCTCGACAAACGACCTACCTAACTATGGCTACACCTTC.

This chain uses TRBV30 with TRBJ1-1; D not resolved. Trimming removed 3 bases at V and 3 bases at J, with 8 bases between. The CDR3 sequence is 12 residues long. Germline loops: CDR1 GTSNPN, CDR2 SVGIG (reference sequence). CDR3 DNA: TGTGCCTGGAGCCTGGGCCACACTGAAGCTTTCTTT. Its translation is CAWSLGHTEAFF.

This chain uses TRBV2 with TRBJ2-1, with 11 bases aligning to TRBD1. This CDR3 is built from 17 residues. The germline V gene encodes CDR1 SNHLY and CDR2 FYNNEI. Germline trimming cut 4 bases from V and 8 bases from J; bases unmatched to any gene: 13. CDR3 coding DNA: TGTGCCAGCAGTGCCCGCCGGGACAGGGGGTTTTACGATGAGCAGTTCTTC. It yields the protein CASSARRDRGFYDEQFF.

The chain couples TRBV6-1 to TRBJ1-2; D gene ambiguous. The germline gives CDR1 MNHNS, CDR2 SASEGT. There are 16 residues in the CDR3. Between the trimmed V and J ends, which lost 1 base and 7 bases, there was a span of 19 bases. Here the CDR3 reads CASSEDNAGSAPGYTF. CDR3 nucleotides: TGTGCCAGCAGTGAAGATAACGCGGGAAGCGCCCCTGGCTACACCTTC.

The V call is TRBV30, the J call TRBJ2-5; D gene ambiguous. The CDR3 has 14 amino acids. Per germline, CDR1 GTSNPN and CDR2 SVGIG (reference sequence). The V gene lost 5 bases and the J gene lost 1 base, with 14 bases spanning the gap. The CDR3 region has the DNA TGTGCCTGGTTAGGCGGAACGTCCCAAGAGACCCAGTACTTC. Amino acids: CAWLGGTSQETQYF.

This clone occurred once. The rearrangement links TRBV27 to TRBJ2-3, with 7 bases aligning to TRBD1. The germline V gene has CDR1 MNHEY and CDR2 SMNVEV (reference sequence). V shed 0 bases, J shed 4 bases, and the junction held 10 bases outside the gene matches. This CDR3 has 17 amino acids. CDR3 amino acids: CASSLSGPGTEADTQYF. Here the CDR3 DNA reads TGTGCCAGCAGTTTATCGGGACCCGGGACAGAAGCAGATACGCAGTATTTT.

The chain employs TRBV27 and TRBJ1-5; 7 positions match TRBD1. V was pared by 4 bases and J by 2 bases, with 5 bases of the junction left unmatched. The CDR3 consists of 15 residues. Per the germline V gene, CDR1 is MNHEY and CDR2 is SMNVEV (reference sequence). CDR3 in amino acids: CASSSQGVGNQPQHF. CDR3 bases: TGTGCCAGCAGTTCCCAGGGGGTCGGCAATCAGCCCCAGCATTTT.

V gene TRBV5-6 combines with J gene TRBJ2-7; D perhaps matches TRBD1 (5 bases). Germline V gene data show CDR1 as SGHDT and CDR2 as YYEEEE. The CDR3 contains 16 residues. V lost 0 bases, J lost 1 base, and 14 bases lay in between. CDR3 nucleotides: TGTGCCAGCAGCTTGGGCCTAACCGACAGTTCCTACGAGCAGTACTTC. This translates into CASSLGLTDSSYEQYF.

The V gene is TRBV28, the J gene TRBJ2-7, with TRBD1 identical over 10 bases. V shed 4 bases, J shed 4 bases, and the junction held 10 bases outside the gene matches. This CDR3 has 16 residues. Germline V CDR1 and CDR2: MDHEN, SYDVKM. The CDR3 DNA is TGTGCCAGCAGTTCCCCACCGACAGGGGGCATGTACGAGCAGTACTTC. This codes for CASSSPPTGGMYEQYF.

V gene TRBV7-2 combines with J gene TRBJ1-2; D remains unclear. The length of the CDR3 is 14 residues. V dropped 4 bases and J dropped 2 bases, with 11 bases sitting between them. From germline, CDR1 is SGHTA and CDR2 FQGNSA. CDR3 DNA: TGTGCCAGCAGCTACTTTCCACAGAACTATGGCTACACCTTC. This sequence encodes CASSYFPQNYGYTF.